One and the same sample provided the 14 T cell receptor beta chains below, sequenced in a study of blood T cell repertoires in COVID-19. TCRdb's copy holds only in-frame clones and misses some; the assay was immunoSEQ multiplex PCR. This repertoire shows a few hundred thousand clones, around 91% found once; its top ten account for roughly 1%. The sequencing sample was made of PBMCs or T cells enriched from blood (not recorded which). Receptor source: a man between 18 and 35 years old who had recovered from COVID-19.

The chain uses TRBV4-1 and TRBJ2-5, with 7 bases identical to TRBD2. With 1 base clipped from V and 3 bases from J, the junction kept 2 bases outside the gene matches. The CDR3 runs to 14 residues. Germline-derived CDR1 and CDR2 are MGHRA and YSYEKL. As DNA, the CDR3 is TGCGCCAGCAGCCAAGGGACTAGGGAAGAGACCCAGTACTTC. It specifies CASSQGTREETQYF.

This clone has a single count. The CDR3 protein is CASTILGQSYNEQFF. Written as DNA, the CDR3 is TGTGCCAGTACCATTCTCGGACAGTCCTACAATGAGCAGTTCTTC. The chain combines TRBV19 with TRBJ2-1; possible D gene TRBD1, 6 bases. Germline-derived CDR1 and CDR2 are LNHDA and SQIVND (reference sequence). The CDR3 is 15 amino acids. Trimming pared 7 bases from V and 1 base from J, leaving 14 bases between.

V gene TRBV3-1 (or the pseudogene TRBV3-2) combines with J gene TRBJ1-2; the match to TRBD1 covers 9 bases. V shed 2 bases and J 2 bases; nucleotides not matched to a gene: 3. The CDR3 is made up of 15 amino acids. Germline CDR1 reads LGHDT; CDR2 reads YNNKEL (reference sequence). The CDR3 sequence is CASSQRGTGNYGYTF. CDR3 nucleotides: TGTGCCAGCAGCCAAAGGGGGACAGGGAACTATGGCTACACCTTC.

This chain uses TRBV29-1 with TRBJ2-3; TRBD2 matches 7 bases. V gave up 4 bases and J gave up 0 bases; unmatched junction bases: 4. Germline CDR1 reads SQVTM; CDR2 reads ANQGSEA. CDR3 length: 14 residues. DNA for the CDR3: TGCAGCGTTGCGGGAGCGGGAAGCACAGATACGCAGTATTTT. Its protein is CSVAGAGSTDTQYF.

V and J are TRBV28 and TRBJ2-2; 9 positions match TRBD2. This CDR3 has 18 residues. V shed 2 bases and J 3 bases; nucleotides not matched to a gene: 10. Germline CDR1 MDHEN, CDR2 SYDVKM. CDR3 residues: CASSLRLAGRSHTGELFF. CDR3 nucleotides: TGTGCCAGCAGTTTACGGCTAGCGGGAAGATCGCACACCGGGGAGCTGTTTTTT.

Of note for this clone: Distinct nucleotide sequences in the sample also encode this CDR3. The chain links TRBV7-2 to TRBJ1-2; 7 bases align to TRBD1. The CDR3 is 14 residues long. CDR1 is SGHTA, CDR2 FQGNSA, per germline. The trim removed 5 bases at V and 6 bases at J, leaving 9 bases unmatched. CDR3 DNA sequence: TGTGCCAGCAGCCTAGGGGGCAGGGTGGATGGCTACACCTTC. Its translation: CASSLGGRVDGYTF.

The rearrangement uses TRBV25-1 and TRBJ1-3, with a tentative D call TRBD1 (6 bases). V lost 3 bases and J lost 0, with 15 bases in between. CDR3 size: 17 residues. The germline V gene encodes CDR1 MGHDK and CDR2 SYGVNS. The CDR3 DNA sequence: TGTGCCAGCAGTGATGATGGGGGCCCTACCTCTGGAAACACCATATATTTT. Amino acids: CASSDDGGPTSGNTIYF. The whole variable domain, filled in from reference TRBV25-1 and TRBJ1-3, reads EADIYQTPRYLVIGTGKKITLECSQTMGHDKMYWYQQDPGMELHLIHYSYGVNSTEKGDLSSESTVSRIRTEHFPLTLESARPSHTSQYLCASSDDGGPTSGNTIYFGEGSWLTVV.

A single count supports this clone. The rearrangement links TRBV28 to TRBJ2-1, with a tentative D call TRBD2 (7 bases). Trimming stripped 6 bases from V and 8 bases from J, with 20 bases between. The CDR3 has 15 amino acids. CDR1 and CDR2 (germline): MDHEN, SYDVKM. The CDR3 coding sequence is TGTGCCAGCAGCTGGGGGCGGGAGAAAAGGGATGAGCAGTTCTTC. Protein product: CASSWGREKRDEQFF. Full variable domain (missing parts from reference TRBV28 and TRBJ2-1): DVKVTQSSRYLVKRTGEKVFLECVQDMDHENMFWYRQDPGLGLRLIYFSYDVKMKEKGDIPEGYSVSREKKERFSLILESASTNQTSMYLCASSWGREKRDEQFFGPGTRLTVL.

Points on this clone: The sample has other DNA sequences that encode this CDR3 too. V usage is TRBV2 and J usage is TRBJ1-6; unclear D gene. V was clipped by 2 bases and J by 0 bases, with 5 bases between them. Germline loops: CDR1 SNHLY, CDR2 FYNNEI. This CDR3 has 15 residues. CDR3 sequence reads: CASSETSSYNSPLHF. CDR3 DNA: TGTGCCAGCAGTGAAACGAGCTCCTATAATTCACCCCTCCACTTT.

The V call is TRBV7-2, the J call TRBJ1-1; 8 nucleotides line up with TRBD1. Germline-derived CDR1 and CDR2 are SGHTA and FQGNSA. The CDR3 is 15 residues long. Trimming at V came to 3 bases and at J to 1 base, leaving 4 bases not matched to a gene. The DNA of the CDR3 is TGTGCCAGCAGCTTTCGGGACAGGACGAACACTGAAGCTTTCTTT. Translating gives CASSFRDRTNTEAFF. Full variable domain (remainder filled in from reference TRBV7-2 and TRBJ1-1): GAGVSQSPSNKVTEKGKDVELRCDPISGHTALYWYRQSLGQGLEFLIYFQGNSAPDKSGLPSDRFSAERTGGSVSTLTIQRTQQEDSAVYLCASSFRDRTNTEAFFGQGTRLTVV.

The chain links TRBV11-2 to TRBJ2-3; 12 nucleotides match TRBD2. The germline gives CDR1 SGHAT, CDR2 FQNNGV. The J segment lost 4 bases and the V segment lost 0 bases, leaving 8 bases of the junction unmatched. This CDR3 contains 18 residues. The CDR3 nucleotides are TGTGCCAGCAGCTTAGACCCCACGGCTAGCGGGGGGGCAGATACGCAGTATTTT. Residues: CASSLDPTASGGADTQYF.

This chain joins TRBV6-5 and TRBJ2-2, with 7 bases fitting TRBD2. The germline V gene has CDR1 MNHEY and CDR2 SVGAGI. V lost 6 bases, J lost 0 bases, and 4 bases stayed unmatched. CDR3 length: 15 amino acids. The CDR3 reads CASSGGNANTGELFF. The CDR3 DNA is TGTGCCAGCAGCGGGGGGAACGCGAACACCGGGGAGCTGTTTTTT.

This chain connects TRBV4-2 to TRBJ1-6; 7 nucleotides align to TRBD1. Germline V gene sequence: CDR1 LGHNA, CDR2 YNFKEQ. CDR3 length: 16 amino acids. V lost 6 bases, J lost 7 bases, and 12 bases stayed unmatched. CDR3 in amino acids: CASRSGVDRDNSPLHF. The CDR3, as DNA: TGTGCCAGCAGGTCTGGGGTCGACAGGGACAATTCACCCCTCCACTTT.

The V and J genes are TRBV6-5 and TRBJ2-7; 9 nucleotides align to TRBD1. The CDR3 is 12 residues long. J was trimmed by 4 bases and V by 8 bases; bases with no gene match: 3. CDR1 is MNHEY, CDR2 SVGAGI, per germline. The CDR3 bases are TGTGCCAGCCGGGACAGGGCATACGAGCAGTACTTC. It is translated as CASRDRAYEQYF.